Listed below are T cell receptor beta chains from one sample, sequenced in a study of T cells and Merkel cell carcinoma outcomes. Profiling relied on immunoSEQ multiplex PCR, and the TCRdb table lists in-frame clones only, not all of them. Of some 15,000 clones listed, more than 75% are singletons. The specimen sequenced was tumor tissue from Merkel cell carcinoma. These receptors all come from a human donor with Merkel cell carcinoma. Each CDR3 is given with its conserved first and last residue. A D gene is named only where the DNA matches it firmly. Not all rows give a size; the values are once, few, many and, for expanded clones, a class.

.,TRBV7-9,once,TRBJ1-2,TGTGCCAGCAGTCCCGGGCGGGGTCAGATTCTTAACTATGGCTACACCTTC,CASSPGRGQILNYGYTF
.,TRBV7-8,.,TRBJ2-5,TGTGCCAGCAGCTTAGCGCAGGGAATGGGGACCCAGTACTTC,CASSLAQGMGTQYF
TRBD1,TRBV18,.,TRBJ2-7,TGTGCCAGCTCAGGGGTCCAGCCCCAGGGGACAGTCTCCTACGAGCAGTACTTC,CASSGVQPQGTVSYEQYF
TRBD1,TRBV2,.,TRBJ2-1,TGTGCCAGCAGTGAGCGGCAGGGGGCTTACAATGAGCAGTTCTTC,CASSERQGAYNEQFF
.,TRBV27,once,TRBJ1-6,TGTGCCAGCAGTTTATCTGGGTGGGGGAATTCACCCCTCCACTTT,CASSLSGWGNSPLHF
TRBD2,TRBV2,.,TRBJ2-3,TGTGCCGGAGCCTCGAGCGGGAGTAGCACAGATACGCAGTATTTT,CAGASSGSSTDTQYF
.,TRBV7-4,.,TRBJ2-3,TGTGCCAGCAGCTTAGGACTAGGATCAGATACGCAGTATTTT,CASSLGLGSDTQYF
.,TRBV6-6,.,TRBJ2-7,TGTGCCAGCAGTCCCCGGGACGGCGTCTACGAGCAGTACTTC,CASSPRDGVYEQYF
.,TRBV5-8,.,TRBJ2-5,TGTGCCAGCAGCCGGGGATACCAAGAGACCCAGTACTTC,CASSRGYQETQYF
.,TRBV2,.,TRBJ2-5,TGTGCCAGCAGTGAAGATGGGGCAGGACAAGAGACCCAGTACTTC,CASSEDGAGQETQYF
TRBD2,TRBV11-2,.,TRBJ2-2,TGTGCCAGCAGCCCGCGGAGACTAGCGGGAGTACCCGGGGAGCTGTTTTTT,CASSPRRLAGVPGELFF
.,TRBV5-1,.,TRBJ2-2,TGCGCCAGCAGCCCGGCGGAACCGGCGGGGCTGTTTTTT,CASSPAEPAGLFF
.,TRBV19,.,TRBJ2-3,TGTGCCAGTAGGATGACCCGACTAGTTTCAGATACGCAGTATTTT,CASRMTRLVSDTQYF
.,TRBV10-2,.,TRBJ1-5,TGCGCCAGCAGCAAGTCCCGAGGTCAGCCCCAGCATTTT,CASSKSRGQPQHF
.,TRBV19,.,TRBJ1-5,TGTGCCAGTAGTATGGAGGGTGGTCAGCCCCAGCATTTT,CASSMEGGQPQHF
TRBD1,TRBV7-9,.,TRBJ1-1,TGTGCCAGCAGCTTAGGGACAGGGAACACTGAAGCTTTCTTT,CASSLGTGNTEAFF
.,TRBV2,once,TRBJ1-1,TGTGCCAGCAGTGACGGGAACCATGGCGACACTGAAGCTTTCTTT,CASSDGNHGDTEAFF
.,TRBV2,.,TRBJ2-6,TGTGCCAGCAGTGGAAGTCAGAGCTCTGGGGCCAACGTCCTGACTTTC,CASSGSQSSGANVLTF
TRBD1,TRBV10-3,once,TRBJ1-6,TGTGCCATCAGTGGATATGCCGGGACAGGGGGCAATTCACCCCTCCACTTT,CAISGYAGTGGNSPLHF
.,TRBV18,.,TRBJ2-1,TGTGCCAGCTCCTCGGTAGGGCAGGGCGACAATGAGCAGTTCTTC,CASSSVGQGDNEQFF
.,TRBV18,.,TRBJ2-6,TGTGCCAGCTCACCACCGACAGGATCTATAACTGGGGCCAACGTCCTGACTTTC,CASSPPTGSITGANVLTF
TRBD2,TRBV5-4,.,TRBJ2-5,TGTGCCAGCAGCGTAAGAGCGGGGGGGCAAGAGACCCAGTACTTC,CASSVRAGGQETQYF
.,TRBV25-1,.,TRBJ1-3,TGTGCCAGCAGTGAACCAACCGAAACTGGAAACACCATATATTTT,CASSEPTETGNTIYF
.,TRBV29-1,.,TRBJ2-2,TGCAGCACACAGGGTAACACCGGGGAGCTGTTTTTT,CSTQGNTGELFF
.,TRBV20-1,.,TRBJ1-2,TGCAGTGCCGTGATCTCTTATGGCTACACCTTC,CSAVISYGYTF
.,TRBV7-6,.,TRBJ2-1,TGTGCCAGCAGCTTACCGACCCACCTCAGCGAGCAGTTCTTC,CASSLPTHLSEQFF
TRBD1,TRBV9,few,TRBJ2-2,TGTGCCAGCAGCAGAGGGACAGACGGGGAGCTGTTTTTT,CASSRGTDGELFF
.,TRBV27,.,TRBJ2-5,TGTGCCAGCAGAAGGACAGAACAAGAGACCCAGTACTTC,CASRRTEQETQYF
.,TRBV7-2,.,TRBJ2-1,TGTGCCAGCAGCCCCAGTTTGGGGCCTGAGCAGTTCTTC,CASSPSLGPEQFF
.,TRBV7-9,.,TRBJ1-6,TGTGCCAGCAGCCCCAAGGGCTCCTATAATTCACCCCTCCACTTT,CASSPKGSYNSPLHF
.,TRBV9,.,TRBJ2-5,TGTGCCAGCAGCGTAGGGGGCCGGAAGACCCAGTACTTC,CASSVGGRKTQYF
TRBD2,TRBV6-6,.,TRBJ2-5,TGTGCCAGCAGTTCCCTTCGACTAGCGGGGGTAGAGACCCAGTACTTC,CASSSLRLAGVETQYF
.,TRBV18,.,TRBJ2-3,TGTGCCAGCTCCCCGAGGGCAGGCCCGGCGACAGATACGCAGTATTTT,CASSPRAGPATDTQYF
.,TRBV7-9,.,TRBJ2-1,TGTGCCAGCAGCTACGGGACTGGGGCGTCCGTCGAGCAGTTCTTC,CASSYGTGASVEQFF
.,TRBV11-2,.,TRBJ1-1,TGTGCCAGCAGCTTAGTGGCCGGGGCTGAAGCTTTCTTT,CASSLVAGAEAFF
.,TRBV2,.,TRBJ2-3,TGTGCCAGCAGTGAAGCTAGCGGTACGCAGTATTTT,CASSEASGTQYF
.,TRBV15,.,TRBJ1-1,TGTGCCACCAGCAGAGATTTTCTGGGGAACACTGAAGCTTTCTTT,CATSRDFLGNTEAFF
TRBD1,TRBV11-2,.,TRBJ1-2,TGTGCCAGCAGCCAATCGCAGGGGGCAGGCTATGGCTACACCTTC,CASSQSQGAGYGYTF
.,TRBV27,.,TRBJ1-2,TGTGCCAGCAGTCCCCAGGGTTTCAACGGCTACACCTTC,CASSPQGFNGYTF
.,TRBV30,.,TRBJ2-7,TGTGCCGGAACAAAGGAACGGGGAGCCTACGAGCAGTACTTC,CAGTKERGAYEQYF
.,TRBV29-1,few,TRBJ2-5,TGCAGCGTTGCTGATGGTTCATTAGGGGAGACCCAGTACTTC,CSVADGSLGETQYF
.,TRBV30,.,TRBJ2-1,TGTGCCGCCGACAGCTCCTACAATGAGCAGTTCTTC,CAADSSYNEQFF
.,TRBV6-6,.,TRBJ2-3,TGTGCCAGCAGTTACTCAGGCTCCGCAGACCCAGATACGCAGTATTTT,CASSYSGSADPDTQYF
.,TRBV5-1,.,TRBJ1-1,TGCGCCAGCAGCTTGGCCGGGGGGCGGACTGAAGCTTTCTTT,CASSLAGGRTEAFF
TRBD1,TRBV19,.,TRBJ1-5,TGTGCCAGTAGCCCGACAGGGAACAATCAGCCCCAACATTTT,CASSPTGNNQPQHF
.,TRBV4-1,.,TRBJ1-5,TGCGCCAGCAGCCAGGAACAGGGTAGTAATCAGCCCCAGCATTTT,CASSQEQGSNQPQHF
.,TRBV7-2,.,TRBJ1-1,TGTGCCAGCAGCTTAAACAGGAACACTGAAGCTTTCTTT,CASSLNRNTEAFF
.,TRBV28,.,TRBJ1-2,TGTGCCAGCAGTTTTGGGCGGGGGTACGGCTACACCTTC,CASSFGRGYGYTF
.,TRBV5-1,.,TRBJ2-1,TGCGCCAGCAGCACCGGGAGCTCCTACAATGAGCAGTTCTTC,CASSTGSSYNEQFF
.,TRBV6-5,.,TRBJ2-7,TGTGCCAGCAGTTACTCTAACTCCTACGAGCAGTACTTC,CASSYSNSYEQYF
TRBD1,TRBV5-4,few,TRBJ1-4,TGTGCCAGCAGCTTACAGGGGGCGGGTGAAAAACTGTTTTTT,CASSLQGAGEKLFF
TRBD1,TRBV5-1,.,TRBJ2-3,TGCGCCAGTAGAGGCGCCGGGACAGGGGTCCGTAGGGATACGCAGTATTTT,CASRGAGTGVRRDTQYF
TRBD1,TRBV19,.,TRBJ1-2,TGTGCCAGTAGTACTCCCGGGACAGGAGTCTATGGCTACACCTTC,CASSTPGTGVYGYTF